The 17 T cell receptor beta chains presented below share a single source sample, sequenced in a study of regulatory and conventional T cells in RAG deficiency. Repertoires were generated with immunoSEQ multiplex PCR, while TCRdb's copy carries only in-frame clones and drops some. The table shows 32,000 or so clones, with about 89% occurring only once. In addition, the sample was reused for a study of regulatory T cells. That study adds: The primer mix had 52 TRBV and 13 TRBJ primers.

Sequencing was done on a sample of CD8+ T cells sorted from blood. The receptors were gathered from a human donor in good health.

The V gene is TRBV27, the J gene TRBJ2-5; D possibly corresponds to TRBD2 (6 bases). Deletions cut 8 bases from V and 1 base from J, with 11 bases between. Germline-derived CDR1 and CDR2 are MNHEY and SMNVEV (reference sequence). The CDR3 is 13 residues long. CDR3 bases: TGTGCCAGCCCTTGCGGGGTCCAAGAGACCCAGTACTTC. Its protein is CASPCGVQETQYF.

The genes are TRBV7-6 and TRBJ2-7; 8 bases fit TRBD2. CDR1 and CDR2 from the germline V gene are SGHVS and FNYEAQ. Trimming cost V 1 base and J 3 bases; bases outside gene matches: 5. The CDR3 has 15 amino acids. The CDR3 region has the DNA TGTGCCAGCAGCTTAGAGGCTAGCGGGTACTACGAGCAGTACTTC. Translated: CASSLEASGYYEQYF.

J is TRBJ2-1 and V is TRBV7-3; 15 bases line up with TRBD2. The CDR3 sequence is 16 residues long. Germline CDR1 reads SGHTA; CDR2 reads FQGTGA. V lost 2 bases and J lost 7; bases outside the gene matches: 3. Here the CDR3 DNA reads TGTGCCAGCAGCTTAGAAGGGACTAGCGGGAGGAATGAGCAGTTCTTC. It codes for CASSLEGTSGRNEQFF.

This clone has just one count. This chain links TRBV19 with TRBJ2-3, with no clear D. The V end lost 5 bases, the J end lost 0 bases, and 6 bases lay between the germline ends. Germline CDR1 is LNHDA and CDR2 is SQIVND (reference sequence). There are 13 residues in the CDR3. CDR3 nucleotide sequence: TGTGCCAGTAGTCTTAGTAGCACAGATACGCAGTATTTT. Its translation is CASSLSSTDTQYF.

As concerns this clone: One end of the junction varies from germline; a read error may be responsible. V gene TRBV5-4 combines with J gene TRBJ1-1; the match to TRBD1 covers 8 bases. CDR1 is SGHNT and CDR2 is YYREEE in the germline V gene (reference sequence). The CDR3 loop spans 16 amino acids. CDR3 sequence (DNA): TGTGCCAGCAGCTTGCGGGACAGGACAGGGCTAACTGAAGATTTCTTT. Its translation: CASSLRDRTGLTEDFF.

The J gene is TRBJ1-1, the V gene TRBV10-2; D remains ambiguous. Between the trimmed V and J ends, which lost 7 bases and 5 bases, there was a span of 14 bases. The CDR3 has 13 amino acids. Looked up from germline, CDR1 is WSHSY and CDR2 is SAAADI. The CDR3 nucleotides are TGCGCCAGCAAGGTTCGTGGTTTTACTGAAGCTTTCTTT. This sequence encodes CASKVRGFTEAFF.

The chain combines TRBV27 with TRBJ1-5; TRBD1 might be the D (5 bases). Trimming left V 2 bases short and J 3 bases short, with 11 bases between. This CDR3 comprises 15 residues. CDR1 is MNHEY and CDR2 is SMNVEV in the germline V gene (reference sequence). The DNA of the CDR3 is TGTGCCAGCAGTTTAGCCGGGGCCTTCAATCAGCCCCAGCATTTT. It specifies CASSLAGAFNQPQHF.

This clone was detected only once. The V and J genes are TRBV30 and TRBJ1-5, with D possibly matching TRBD1 (5 bases). Germline values: CDR1 GTSNPN, CDR2 SVGIG (reference sequence). V lost 5 bases and J 0 bases, leaving 17 bases between the germline ends. The CDR3 runs to 16 residues. The CDR3 nucleotides read TGTGCCTGGGGAGAAAGGGGTGTCTATAGCAATCAGCCCCAGCATTTT. This encodes CAWGERGVYSNQPQHF.

This clone is a singleton in its sample. The rearrangement links TRBV5-1 to TRBJ2-7; D may be TRBD1 (6 bases). Trimming pared 3 bases from V and 0 bases from J, leaving 10 bases between. Germline V gene lookup returns CDR1 SGHRS and CDR2 YFSETQ. The CDR3 has 14 amino acids. CDR3 in DNA: TGCGCCAGCAGCTCCAACAGGGCCTCCTACGAGCAGTACTTC. As protein: CASSSNRASYEQYF.

This chain links TRBV5-1 with TRBJ1-5; maybe TRBD1 (5 bases). The V end lost 0 bases, the J end lost 7 bases, and 8 bases lay between the germline ends. From germline, CDR1 is SGHRS and CDR2 YFSETQ. The CDR3 length is 13 residues. CDR3 DNA sequence: TGCGCCAGCAGCTTGGGTGGGGGACAGCCCCAGCATTTT. It codes for CASSLGGGQPQHF.

This chain joins TRBV7-2 and TRBJ1-3; D is uncertain. The CDR3 consists of 14 residues. The V end was cut by 3 bases, the J end by 1 base, with 7 bases between. CDR1 and CDR2 from the germline V gene are SGHTA and FQGNSA. The CDR3 DNA sequence: TGTGCCAGCAGCTTTGGAGGATCTGGAAACACCATATATTTT. Amino acids: CASSFGGSGNTIYF.

This clone has a single count. The chain uses TRBV28 and TRBJ2-1; 7 nucleotides align to TRBD2. Germline CDR1 is MDHEN and CDR2 is SYDVKM. J was trimmed by 5 bases and V by 5 bases; bases with no gene match: 9. The CDR3 runs 15 residues. The CDR3 region has the DNA TGTGCCAGCAGTCCGGCCCTGACTAGCAACAATGAGCAGTTCTTC. Encoded protein: CASSPALTSNNEQFF.

The chain couples TRBV19 to TRBJ1-1; 7 bases are shared with TRBD1. Trimming removed 1 base from V and 5 bases from J; junction bases left unmatched: 4. Germline V gene sequence: CDR1 LNHDA, CDR2 SQIVND (reference sequence). The CDR3 loop spans 14 amino acids. CDR3 residues: CASSIVSGGTEAFF. CDR3 DNA sequence: TGTGCCAGTAGTATAGTGTCAGGGGGTACTGAAGCTTTCTTT.

The chain recombines TRBV9 with TRBJ2-2, with TRBD2 matching 11 bases. Germline values: CDR1 SGDLS, CDR2 YYNGEE. Trimming cost V 0 bases and J 5 bases; bases outside gene matches: 27. The CDR3 contains 24 residues. CDR3 protein: CASSVGPTTSSFLAGGRRTGELFF. The CDR3 region has the DNA TGTGCCAGCAGCGTAGGGCCCACTACGTCCTCGTTCCTAGCGGGAGGAAGGAGAACCGGGGAGCTGTTTTTT.

The chain is built from TRBV27 and TRBJ1-6, with D maybe TRBD1 (6 bases). Between the trimmed V and J ends, which lost 5 bases and 0 bases, there was a span of 20 bases. The V gene's germline CDR1 is MNHEY and CDR2 SMNVEV (reference sequence). CDR3 length: 19 residues. The CDR3 sequence: CASSPIPGHQSSYNSPLHF. CDR3 nucleotide sequence: TGTGCCAGCAGTCCCATACCGGGACACCAGAGCTCCTATAATTCACCCCTCCACTTT.

The J gene is TRBJ2-5, the V gene TRBV9; possible D gene TRBD2, 6 bases. V dropped 0 bases and J dropped 7 bases, with 13 bases sitting between them. Looked up from germline, CDR1 is SGDLS and CDR2 is YYNGEE. This CDR3 region has 14 residues. CDR3 coding DNA: TGTGCCAGCAGCGTAGCTGCGGGAAGGGGGACCCAGTACTTC. Its protein is CASSVAAGRGTQYF.

This chain joins TRBV29-1 and TRBJ2-2; D perhaps matches TRBD1 (5 bases). V was trimmed by 4 bases and J by 1 base, leaving 13 bases between them. This CDR3 is built from 15 residues. The germline V gene has CDR1 SQVTM and CDR2 ANQGSEA. The CDR3 spells CSVVTPGQNTGELFF. DNA of the CDR3: TGCAGCGTTGTGACCCCCGGACAGAACACCGGGGAGCTGTTTTTT.